This T cell receptor (beta chain) was sequenced during a study of shared clonotypes between healthy human individuals. Points on this clone: The antigen is undetermined.

The germline V gene encodes CDR1 SGHVS and CDR2 FQNEAQ. The CDR3 has 14 residues. Trimming at V came to 0 bases and at J to 5 bases, leaving 2 bases not matched to a gene. Replicate PCRs for sorted subsets used 200 ng DNA; this equaled some 30,000 T cell genomes. Authors' data handling: Because ImmunoSEQ provided only junction sequences with no quality scores, the filtering differed. Clones were read by immunoSEQ multiplex PCR, and TCRdb kept only the in-frame ones, dropping some. The D gene and trimming were derived from the DNA, and the V and J assignments and clone size from that table. The table lists about 2 million clones, about 95% of them singletons, with 0.9% to 1.5% in the top ten. Naivety among CD8 cells was defined by CD45RO negativity and positive CCR7 selection, thereby excluding terminally differentiated effector memory CD45RA+ cells. Regarding the study as a whole: As a rule, naive subsets had a larger estimated richness than memory subsets. Rarefaction exposed incomplete sorted-subset sequencing despite large depth.

The sequence was collected from a man between 18 and 35 years old in good health. This chain joins TRBV7-8 and TRBJ2-3; 7 bases fit TRBD2. The sequenced sample was naive CD8+ T cells sorted from blood. The DNA of the CDR3 is TGTGCCAGCAGCTTAGCGGGAGGGGTAGATACGCAGTATTTT. Its protein product is CASSLAGGVDTQYF. Drawing the rest from reference TRBV7-8 and TRBJ2-3, the complete variable domain is GAGVSQSPRYKVAKRGQDVALRCDPISGHVSLFWYQQALGQGPEFLTYFQNEAQLDKSGLPSDRFFAERPEGSVSTLKIQRTQQEDSAVYLCASSLAGGVDTQYFGPGTRLTVL.